Listed here are 25 T cell receptor beta chains from one sample, sequenced in a study of T cells in Graves' hyperthyroidism and ophthalmopathy. Amplification targeted TCR beta CDR3 regions from RNA transcripts. First-round RT-PCR targeting the TCR CDR3 was performed with the HTBI primer set. TCRdb called the multiplex PCR reads again in MiXCR, with one record for every CDR3 protein. The sample lists 250,000 to 400,000 distinct CDR3 sequences; roughly 13% were seen once. The sequenced sample was blood. These receptors were collected from a woman in her 40s with Graves' ophthalmopathy.

The rearrangement links TRBV14 to TRBJ2-1; weak D call: TRBD2 (6 bases). Germline values: CDR1 SGHDN, CDR2 FVKESK. CDR3 length: 18 residues. Trimming stripped 3 bases from V and 0 bases from J, with 18 bases between. In DNA form, the CDR3 reads TGTGCCAGCAGCCACCTGGGGCGGGGCCGAAGCTCCTACAATGAGCAGTTCTTC. Encoded protein: CASSHLGRGRSSYNEQFF.

This clonotype has a count of ten or more. V is TRBV11-2 and J is TRBJ2-1, with 12 bases lining up with TRBD2. The germline V gene has CDR1 SGHAT and CDR2 FQNNGV. The V and J ends lost 5 bases and 8 bases, in that order; junction bases with no gene match: 7. The CDR3 length is 15 residues. This CDR3 is CASSLLAGGRYEQFF. The DNA for the CDR3 is TGTGCCAGCAGCCTCCTAGCGGGGGGGAGGTATGAGCAGTTCTTC.

This clonotype came up a few times. This chain connects TRBV2 to TRBJ2-1; TRBD2 aligns across 10 bases. Germline-derived CDR1 and CDR2 are SNHLY and FYNNEI. V was clipped by 1 base and J by 14 bases; unmatched bases: 5. The CDR3 covers 13 residues. CDR3 sequence reads: CASSEEAGGPEFF. CDR3 bases: TGTGCCAGCAGTGAAGAAGCGGGGGGGCCAGAGTTCTTC. Looking up the rest from reference TRBV2 and TRBJ2-1 gives the full variable domain: EPEVTQTPSHQVTQMGQEVILRCVPISNHLYFYWYRQILGQKVEFLVSFYNNEISEKSEIFDDQFSVERPDGSNFTLKIRSTKLEDSAMYFCASSEEAGGPEFFGPGTRLTVL.

There are a few counts of this clonotype. The rearrangement links TRBV10-3 to TRBJ2-5, with TRBD2 as a possible D gene (7 bases). Trimming took off 4 bases at V and 4 bases at J, with 10 bases between the two ends. This CDR3 contains 13 residues. CDR1 is ENHRY and CDR2 is SYGVKD in the germline V gene. CDR3 region: CAISGGGSETQYF. The CDR3 DNA follows: TGTGCCATCAGTGGGGGGGGCTCAGAGACCCAGTACTTC.

At least ten counts were recorded for this clonotype. This rearrangement joins TRBV19 to TRBJ2-5, with 15 bases fitting TRBD2. The CDR3 is made up of 16 amino acids. The V gene's germline CDR1 is LNHDA and CDR2 SQIVND (reference sequence). The trim removed 6 bases at V and 3 bases at J, leaving 5 bases unmatched. CDR3 coding DNA: TGTGCCAGTAGCCCCTGGACTAGCGGGGGGGAAGAGACCCAGTACTTC. As protein: CASSPWTSGGEETQYF.

This clonotype came up a few times. The rearrangement uses TRBV20-1 and TRBJ1-1; a weak D match, TRBD1 (5 bases). Trimming pared 5 bases from V and 4 bases from J, leaving 11 bases between. CDR3 length: 12 amino acids. Germline loops: CDR1 DFQATT, CDR2 SNEGSKA (reference sequence). The CDR3 sequence: CSAPGTGTEAFF. The CDR3 coding sequence is TGCAGTGCTCCCGGGACCGGCACTGAAGCTTTCTTT.

This clonotype was seen only a few times. V usage is TRBV5-1 and J usage is TRBJ1-1, with 8 bases that match TRBD1. V was pared by 0 bases and J by 5 bases, with 9 bases of the junction left unmatched. The germline V gene has CDR1 SGHRS and CDR2 YFSETQ. The CDR3 is 16 residues long. The CDR3 region has the DNA TGCGCCAGCAGCTTGGGGACAGGGAAAGATGGTACTGAAGCTTTCTTT. This gives the protein CASSLGTGKDGTEAFF. Using reference TRBV5-1 and TRBJ1-1 for the parts outside the CDR3, the full variable domain is KAGVTQTPRYLIKTRGQQVTLSCSPISGHRSVSWYQQTPGQGLQFLFEYFSETQRNKGNFPGRFSGRQFSNSRSEMNVSTLELGDSALYLCASSLGTGKDGTEAFFGQGTRLTVV.

Notes on this clonotype: This may be a read error, as it is one base from a much larger clone. The gene calls are TRBV14 and TRBJ1-4; possibly TRBD1 for D (6 bases). The germline V and J ends were trimmed by 4 bases and 13 bases, with 10 bases remaining between them. The CDR3 consists of 11 residues. The germline V gene has CDR1 SGHDN and CDR2 FVKESK. CDR3 DNA: TGTGCCAGCAGCCCCGGGACAAGACTGTTTTTT. Its protein is CASSPGTRLFF. The full variable domain, its missing parts supplied by reference TRBV14 and TRBJ1-4, is EAGVTQFPSHSVIEKGQTVTLRCDPISGHDNLYWYRRVMGKEIKFLLHFVKESKQDESGMPNNRFLAERTGGTYSTLKVQPAELEDSGVYFCASSPGTRLFFGSGTQLSVL.

This clonotype was detected many times. The V gene is TRBV20-1, the J gene TRBJ2-5; D unclear. Germline CDR1 reads DFQATT; CDR2 reads SNEGSKA (reference sequence). The CDR3 consists of 14 residues. V shed 3 bases and J shed 2 bases, with 13 bases lying between them. The CDR3 loop reads CSASLAALQETQYF. In DNA, the CDR3 is TGCAGTGCTAGCCTTGCGGCCCTTCAAGAGACCCAGTACTTC.

This clonotype was found a few times. The chain combines TRBV6-1 with TRBJ2-7, with D possibly matching TRBD2 (6 bases). The CDR3 runs to 15 residues. V was pared by 1 base and J by 0 bases, with 10 bases between. Germline CDR1 is MNHNS and CDR2 is SASEGT. The CDR3, as DNA: TGTGCCAGCAGTGAAGGGGCGGGGCGCTCCTACGAGCAGTACTTC. It is translated as CASSEGAGRSYEQYF.

The chain has TRBV20-1 and TRBJ1-5; D call uncertain. Per the germline V gene, CDR1 is DFQATT and CDR2 is SNEGSKA (reference sequence). The CDR3 contains 14 residues. Trimming took 0 bases from V and 0 from J, leaving 6 bases between them. The CDR3 here is CSARDGSSNQPQHF. CDR3 DNA sequence: TGCAGTGCTAGAGATGGGAGTAGCAATCAGCCCCAGCATTTT.

This clonotype was observed a few times. V usage is TRBV3-1 and J usage is TRBJ2-5; D call uncertain. V gave up 5 bases and J gave up 4 bases, with 17 bases separating them. Germline loops: CDR1 LGHDT, CDR2 YNNKEL (reference sequence). The CDR3 contains 15 residues. The CDR3 region is CASSLAANLLETQYF. In DNA form, the CDR3 reads TGTGCCAGCAGCTTGGCCGCCAACCTACTAGAGACCCAGTACTTC.

This clonotype has ten or more counts. The genes are TRBV28 and TRBJ1-5; TRBD1 is a possible D gene (6 bases). The CDR3 covers 15 residues. V lost 6 bases and J lost 5, with 17 bases in between. CDR1 is MDHEN, CDR2 SYDVKM, per germline. The CDR3 protein is CASSSRGRGDQPQHF. CDR3 in DNA: TGTGCCAGCAGCTCGAGGGGAAGGGGGGATCAGCCCCAGCATTTT.

Ten or more counts support this clonotype. V usage is TRBV6-1 and J usage is TRBJ2-1; no reliable D call. Trimming stripped 5 bases from V and 0 bases from J, with 14 bases between. The CDR3 spans 16 residues. CDR1 MNHNS and CDR2 SASEGT come from the germline V gene. CDR3 loop: CASSSDQASSYNEQFF. CDR3 bases: TGTGCCAGCAGTTCCGATCAGGCGAGCTCCTACAATGAGCAGTTCTTC.

The chain is built from TRBV5-1 and TRBJ2-1, with D uncertain. Germline CDR1 and CDR2: SGHRS and YFSETQ. V lost 1 base to trimming and J lost 4 bases, with 12 bases between them. This CDR3 has 15 residues. The CDR3 coding sequence is TGCGCCAGCAGCTTGCCCAGGAAGGATTACAATGAGCAGTTCTTC. This translates into CASSLPRKDYNEQFF.

As concerns this clonotype: It may be a read error: a sequence one base away is much more abundant. The chain uses TRBV7-2 and TRBJ1-2; D not certain. The CDR3 length is 12 residues. Germline CDR1 SGHTA, CDR2 FQGNSA. Here the CDR3 reads CASSSTGDGHTF. As DNA, the CDR3 is TGTGCCAGCAGCTCCACCGGGGATGGCCACACCTTC.

V gene TRBV29-1 combines with J gene TRBJ2-7; 8 bases line up with TRBD1. This CDR3 spans 13 amino acids. Unmatched junction bases numbered 3, after V lost 3 bases and J lost 2 bases. Per germline, CDR1 SQVTM and CDR2 ANQGSEA. The chain's CDR3 is CSVEGQVAYEQYF. The CDR3 DNA is TGCAGCGTTGAGGGACAGGTAGCCTACGAGCAGTACTTC.

This clonotype was counted at least ten times. V usage is TRBV7-2 and J usage is TRBJ1-6, with 8 positions matching TRBD1. V shed 5 bases and J 7 bases; nucleotides not matched to a gene: 7. There are 15 residues in the CDR3. Germline V lookup: CDR1 SGHTA, CDR2 FQGNSA. The CDR3 reads CASSPTDRGNSPLHF. Written as DNA, the CDR3 is TGTGCCAGCAGCCCAACCGACAGGGGAAATTCACCCCTCCACTTT. Based on the CDR3 plus reference TRBV7-2 and TRBJ1-6, the full variable domain is GAGVSQSPSNKVTEKGKDVELRCDPISGHTALYWYRQSLGQGLEFLIYFQGNSAPDKSGLPSDRFSAERTGGSVSTLTIQRTQQEDSAVYLCASSPTDRGNSPLHFGNGTRLTVT.

This clonotype was picked up a small number of times. This chain joins TRBV5-1 and TRBJ1-1; D perhaps matches TRBD1 (5 bases). Trimming pared 7 bases from V and 6 bases from J, leaving 13 bases between. CDR3 length: 12 residues. CDR1 is SGHRS and CDR2 is YFSETQ in the germline V gene. This CDR3 reads CASGGGGAEAFF. CDR3 coding DNA: TGCGCCAGCGGTGGGGGTGGAGCTGAAGCTTTCTTT.

The V and J genes are TRBV19 and TRBJ2-7; D may be TRBD1 (6 bases). Per the germline V gene, CDR1 is LNHDA and CDR2 is SQIVND (reference sequence). The CDR3 contains 13 residues. Trimming shortened V by 3 bases and J by 3 bases, and 9 bases separated the two germline ends. CDR3 loop: CASSIAGDYEQYF. The CDR3 DNA sequence: TGTGCCAGTAGTATTGCAGGGGACTACGAGCAGTACTTC.

This clonotype appeared a single time. For the CDR3, the DNA is TGTGCCAGCAGCGCGTCCACCTGGGAGGATGAGCAGTTCTTC. Translation gives CASSASTWEDEQFF. The chain carries TRBV9 and TRBJ2-1, with D possibly being TRBD2 (6 bases). Germline CDR1 is SGDLS and CDR2 is YYNGEE. CDR3 length equals 14 residues. With 3 bases removed from V and 8 bases from J, the gap between germline ends came to 15 bases. The full variable domain, with the rest looked up from reference TRBV9 and TRBJ2-1, is DSGVTQTPKHLITATGQRVTLRCSPRSGDLSVYWYQQSLDQGLQFLIQYYNGEERAKGNILERFSAQQFPDLHSELNLSSLELGDSALYFCASSASTWEDEQFFGPGTRLTVL.

The chain links TRBV2 to TRBJ1-3, with D uncertain. The V end lost 4 bases, the J end lost 0 bases, and 7 bases lay between the germline ends. CDR1 and CDR2 from the germline V gene are SNHLY and FYNNEI. This CDR3 comprises 14 residues. The CDR3 DNA is TGTGCCAGCAGTGGGTCGAGCTCTGGAAACACCATATATTTT. The encoded protein is CASSGSSSGNTIYF.

This chain uses TRBV30 with TRBJ2-2; TRBD2 might be the D (5 bases). From germline, CDR1 is GTSNPN and CDR2 SVGIG (reference sequence). This CDR3 is built from 14 residues. The V gene lost 7 bases and the J gene lost 2 bases, with 14 bases spanning the gap. CDR3 amino acids: CAFGRTGNTGELFF. CDR3 sequence (DNA): TGTGCCTTCGGACGGACGGGAAACACCGGGGAGCTGTTTTTT.

This clonotype was observed a few times. The chain employs TRBV27 and TRBJ1-1; TRBD1 agrees at 10 bases. The CDR3 length is 16 residues. From germline, CDR1 is MNHEY and CDR2 SMNVEV (reference sequence). V lost 2 bases to trimming and J lost 3 bases; unmatched junction nucleotides: 6. CDR3 in amino acids: CASSLIPGTGDTEAFF. The CDR3 nucleotides are TGTGCCAGCAGTTTAATCCCCGGGACAGGGGACACTGAAGCTTTCTTT.

In its sample, this clonotype was seen many times. The chain uses TRBV20-1 and TRBJ2-7; D ambiguous. Germline CDR1 is DFQATT and CDR2 is SNEGSKA (reference sequence). This CDR3 has 12 residues. The V end was cut by 1 base, the J end by 2 bases, with 6 bases between. The CDR3, as DNA: TGCAGTGCTAGAGTGGCTACCTACGAGCAGTACTTC. Translated: CSARVATYEQYF.